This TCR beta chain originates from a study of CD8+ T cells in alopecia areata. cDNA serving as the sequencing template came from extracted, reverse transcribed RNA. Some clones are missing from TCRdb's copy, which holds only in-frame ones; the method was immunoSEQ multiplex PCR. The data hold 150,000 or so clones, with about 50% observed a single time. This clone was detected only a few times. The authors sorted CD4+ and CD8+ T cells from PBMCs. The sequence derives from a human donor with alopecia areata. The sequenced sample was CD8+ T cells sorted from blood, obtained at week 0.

The CDR3 DNA follows: TGTGCCAGCATCCGGAGCACGGGAGGACTGGGGGAGCTGTTTTTT. This gives the protein CASIRSTGGLGELFF. The chain uses TRBV6-6 and TRBJ2-2, with 7 bases that match TRBD2. This CDR3 comprises 15 residues. With 7 bases clipped from V and 8 bases from J, the junction kept 13 bases outside the gene matches. In germline, CDR1 is MNHNY, CDR2 SVGAGI (reference sequence).